Below, 22 T cell receptor beta chains from the same sample are listed, as sequenced in a study of blood T cell repertoires in COVID-19. Here immunoSEQ multiplex PCR was the method, and the copy in TCRdb shows in-frame clones only, minus some. Of under 200,000 clones listed, around 86% are singletons. The specimen sequenced was PBMCs or T cells enriched from blood (not recorded which). Receptors originate from a man aged 40-55 years with acute COVID-19.

This sequence joins TRBV24-1 and TRBJ1-2; D ambiguous. CDR1 KGHDR and CDR2 SFDVKD come from the germline V gene. The V and J ends lost 4 bases and 7 bases respectively, with 15 bases between them. The CDR3 is made up of 14 amino acids. CDR3 in amino acids: CATSDTQTLAGYTF. Written as DNA, the CDR3 is TGTGCCACCAGTGACACCCAGACGCTAGCTGGCTACACCTTC.

The CDR3 DNA is TGTGCCAGCAGTTGGTCGCAAAGCGGGAGCTCCTACAATGAGCAGTTCTTC. It specifies CASSWSQSGSSYNEQFF. The rearrangement uses TRBV27 and TRBJ2-1, with TRBD2 matching over 8 bases. The CDR3 totals 17 residues. Trimming removed 4 bases from V and 0 bases from J; junction bases left unmatched: 8. Looked up from germline, CDR1 is MNHEY and CDR2 is SMNVEV (reference sequence).

The chain is built from TRBV19 and TRBJ2-3; TRBD2 matches 14 bases. Germline V gene lookup returns CDR1 LNHDA and CDR2 SQIVND (reference sequence). The CDR3 totals 16 residues. V lost 3 bases and J lost 6; bases outside the gene matches: 5. The chain's CDR3 is CASSIRTSGRRDTQYF. The CDR3 DNA reads TGTGCCAGTAGTATCCGGACTAGCGGGAGGCGGGATACGCAGTATTTT.

This clone was counted only a few times. The chain links TRBV28 to TRBJ2-5, with 7 nucleotides matching TRBD2. The length of the CDR3 is 14 residues. Germline lookup yields CDR1 MDHEN and CDR2 SYDVKM. The V and J ends lost 7 bases and 5 bases, in that order; junction bases with no gene match: 10. CDR3 bases: TGTGCCAGCATTGGGGGGGGAGTGGTGGAGACCCAGTACTTC. Amino acid sequence: CASIGGGVVETQYF.

This chain joins TRBV28 and TRBJ1-5; 7 nucleotides agree with TRBD1. The CDR3 is 18 residues long. Germline V CDR1 and CDR2: MDHEN, SYDVKM. V shed 8 bases and J 1 base; nucleotides not matched to a gene: 17. The CDR3 reads CASVKGRGLTGSNQPQHF. The CDR3 bases are TGTGCCAGCGTAAAAGGTCGGGGGTTGACAGGGAGCAATCAGCCCCAGCATTTT.

The chain has TRBV10-3 and TRBJ2-7; D unresolved. This CDR3 is 15 amino acids long. Germline lookup yields CDR1 ENHRY and CDR2 SYGVKD. Trimming stripped 11 bases from V and 0 bases from J, with 20 bases between. This CDR3 reads CASCGELLSSYEQYF. CDR3 coding DNA: TGTGCCTCCTGCGGCGAGCTCCTGAGCTCCTACGAGCAGTACTTC.

V is TRBV28 and J is TRBJ1-3; 9 bases are shared with TRBD1. The CDR3 covers 13 residues. CDR1 and CDR2 (germline): MDHEN, SYDVKM. The chain's CDR3 is CAVKQGAENTIYF. CDR3 in DNA: TGTGCGGTAAAACAGGGGGCTGAAAACACCATATATTTT.

The rearrangement links TRBV9 to TRBJ2-7, with 7 bases fitting TRBD2. The CDR3 totals 14 residues. Germline values: CDR1 SGDLS, CDR2 YYNGEE. The trim removed 4 bases at V and 0 bases at J, leaving 4 bases unmatched. The CDR3 loop reads CASSLTGGSYEQYF. CDR3 bases: TGTGCCAGCAGCCTAACGGGGGGCTCCTACGAGCAGTACTTC.

J is TRBJ2-1 and V is TRBV5-5; D is unresolved. The CDR3 spans 14 residues. V was cut by 0 bases and J by 3 bases, with 7 bases left in between. Germline V gene sequence: CDR1 SGHKS, CDR2 YYEKEE (reference sequence). CDR3: CASSLDRNYNEQFF. The DNA for the CDR3 is TGTGCCAGCAGCTTGGATAGAAACTACAATGAGCAGTTCTTC.

The rearrangement joins TRBV10-3 to TRBJ2-3; no definite D call. CDR1 is ENHRY and CDR2 is SYGVKD in the germline V gene. Deletions cut 6 bases from V and 6 bases from J, with 13 bases between. The CDR3 spans 13 residues. CDR3 in amino acids: CAIRSPTMDTQYF. In DNA, the CDR3 is TGTGCCATCAGAAGCCCAACGATGGATACGCAGTATTTT.

The chain has TRBV11-2 and TRBJ2-1; maybe TRBD2 (6 bases). This CDR3 spans 16 amino acids. V lost 4 bases and J lost 0, with 13 bases in between. Germline CDR1 SGHAT, CDR2 FQNNGV. CDR3 in DNA: TGTGCCAGCAGCTGGCATCGGGAGTACTCCTACAATGAGCAGTTCTTC. Its translation is CASSWHREYSYNEQFF.

V usage is TRBV19 and J usage is TRBJ1-5; no definite D call. This CDR3 contains 14 residues. V lost 4 bases to trimming and J lost 10 bases, with 17 bases between them. CDR1 is LNHDA, CDR2 SQIVND, per germline (reference sequence). The CDR3 DNA reads TGTGCCAGTAGTAACCGGGAACCTAATCGACCCCAGCATTTT. Translation gives CASSNREPNRPQHF.

The chain links TRBV7-8 to TRBJ1-5; D gene unclear. Per the germline V gene, CDR1 is SGHVS and CDR2 is FQNEAQ. The CDR3 runs to 16 residues. Trimming shortened V by 5 bases and J by 4 bases, and 18 bases separated the two germline ends. CDR3 sequence reads: CASSETSTRRNQPQHF. CDR3 nucleotide sequence: TGTGCCAGCAGCGAGACTTCGACTCGACGGAATCAGCCCCAGCATTTT. Complete variable domain (other parts from reference TRBV7-8 and TRBJ1-5): GAGVSQSPRYKVAKRGQDVALRCDPISGHVSLFWYQQALGQGPEFLTYFQNEAQLDKSGLPSDRFFAERPEGSVSTLKIQRTQQEDSAVYLCASSETSTRRNQPQHFGDGTRLSIL.

As DNA, the CDR3 is TGTGCCAGCAGCCCCGGGCGGAGGGAGCAGTACTTC. Its translation: CASSPGRREQYF. J is TRBJ2-7 and V is TRBV6-5; possible D gene TRBD2, 5 bases. The CDR3 consists of 12 residues. The germline gives CDR1 MNHEY, CDR2 SVGAGI. Trimming took off 6 bases at V and 7 bases at J, with 13 bases between the two ends.

V usage is TRBV5-6 and J usage is TRBJ2-2; TRBD2 matches 7 bases. The V segment lost 3 bases and the J segment 6 bases; nucleotides outside the gene matches: 8. The length of the CDR3 is 15 residues. Germline V gives CDR1 SGHDT, CDR2 YYEEEE. CDR3 amino acids: CASSSGGEVPGELFF. The CDR3 nucleotides read TGTGCCAGCAGCTCGGGGGGTGAGGTCCCCGGGGAGCTGTTTTTT.

V usage is TRBV25-1 and J usage is TRBJ2-1; tentative D call: TRBD2 (6 bases). The ends were cut back, 0 bases at V and 8 bases at J, with 11 bases in the middle. This CDR3 is built from 14 residues. Germline V gene sequence: CDR1 MGHDK, CDR2 SYGVNS. CDR3 nucleotides: TGTGCCAGCAGTGAATATAGGAGGGTCGATGAGCAGTTCTTC. Its translation is CASSEYRRVDEQFF.

The gene calls are TRBV7-6 and TRBJ1-4; 8 bases align to TRBD1. CDR1 and CDR2 (germline): SGHVS, FNYEAQ. The CDR3 has 15 residues. After removal of 4 bases from V and 6 bases from J, the junction contained 7 bases not matched to a gene. CDR3 sequence (DNA): TGTGCCAGCAGCTCAGGGGGCAGGGCCGATGAAAAACTGTTTTTT. It specifies CASSSGGRADEKLFF.

The J gene is TRBJ2-2, the V gene TRBV9; TRBD2 agrees at 12 bases. Germline-derived CDR1 and CDR2 are SGDLS and YYNGEE. CDR3 length: 17 amino acids. V trimming: 2 bases; J trimming: 4 bases; junction bases outside the gene matches: 6. CDR3 sequence (DNA): TGTGCCAGCAGCGTGCCGGGACTAGCGGGTGTCACCGGGGAGCTGTTTTTT. Protein product: CASSVPGLAGVTGELFF.

The CDR3 is CASSFLTDNEQFF. The DNA for the CDR3 is TGTGCCAGCAGCTTTCTGACTGACAATGAGCAGTTCTTC. The rearrangement uses TRBV11-2 and TRBJ2-1; no clear D gene. CDR1 and CDR2 from the germline V gene are SGHAT and FQNNGV. The ends were cut back, 3 bases at V and 5 bases at J, with 8 bases in the middle. The CDR3 sequence is 13 residues long. The full variable domain, in which reference TRBV11-2 and TRBJ2-1 provide the parts outside the CDR3, is EAGVAQSPRYKIIEKRQSVAFWCNPISGHATLYWYQQILGQGPKLLIQFQNNGVVDDSQLPKDRFSAERLKGVDSTLKIQPAKLEDSAVYLCASSFLTDNEQFFGPGTRLTVL.

The chain joins TRBV7-9 to TRBJ2-5; 8 bases map to TRBD2. The CDR3 runs 15 residues. Germline CDR1 SEHNR, CDR2 FQNEAQ (reference sequence). V shed 2 bases, J shed 2 bases, and the junction held 4 bases outside the gene matches. The CDR3, as DNA: TGTGCCAGCAGCTTACCGGGAGGGGGGCAAGAGACCCAGTACTTC. Translated: CASSLPGGGQETQYF.

Only a few counts were recorded for this clone. The chain combines TRBV15 with TRBJ1-6; D is unclear. V shed 1 base and J shed 6 bases, with 13 bases lying between them. Per germline, CDR1 LNHNV and CDR2 YYDKDF (reference sequence). The CDR3 sequence is 16 residues long. CDR3 protein: CATSRASVALNSPLHF. CDR3 nucleotides: TGTGCCACCAGCAGAGCTTCGGTAGCGCTTAATTCACCCCTCCACTTT.

This clone came up many times. The V call is TRBV18, the J call TRBJ1-1; maybe TRBD1 (5 bases). Germline assignment: CDR1 KGHSH and CDR2 LQKENI. Trimming took off 6 bases at V and 7 bases at J, with 12 bases between the two ends. The CDR3 is 12 residues long. The CDR3 coding sequence is TGTGCCAGCTCCCGGGGGTGGGATGAAGCTTTCTTT. Translation: CASSRGWDEAFF.